This T cell receptor (beta chain) is drawn from a study of blood T cell repertoires in COVID-19. Study summary: COVID-19 samples collected from the United States, Italy and Spain covered acute and convalescent phases. PBMCs, B-cell-depleted T cells, or T cells provided the cDNA or gDNA that made up the material.

Methods used by the authors: Estimation of nucleated cell counts was performed using reference gene primer amplification. Libraries were prepared by immunoSEQ multiplex PCR; TCRdb keeps only in-frame clonotypes and omits some of them. The V and J calls and clone size come from that table; D and trimming were worked out from the DNA. The sample has 200,000 to 250,000 clones; 80% to 90% are singletons. Germline trimming cut 6 bases from V and 3 bases from J; bases unmatched to any gene: 4. The germline gives CDR1 SNHLY, CDR2 FYNNEI. CDR3 length equals 14 residues. Sequenced material: peripheral blood. This TCR came from a man aged 50-59 years with active or convalescent COVID-19. The chain is built from TRBV2 and TRBJ2-3; 9 bases map to TRBD2. DNA of the CDR3: TGTGCCAGCAGGCCAGCGGGGGGAACAGATACGCAGTATTTT. It translates to CASRPAGGTDTQYF.